The TCR beta chain described here comes from a study of Ad26.COV2.S vaccination and SARS-CoV-2 variants. Whole-study findings and limits: Total T cell responses, in the TCR breadth and depth analyses, may have been underestimated. Vaccinated and placebo-treated recipients had similar non-spike TCR breadth. Substantial breadth was reportedly displayed by spike-specific CD8+ and CD4+ T cell responses after vaccination. Vaccine recipients surpassed placebo recipients in spike-specific TCR breadth.

The repertoire was sequenced with immunoSEQ multiplex PCR; TCRdb's copy has only in-frame clones and lacks some. The sample shows about 350,000 clones, approximately 90% of them seen only once. CDR1 is MNHNY and CDR2 is SVGAGI in the germline V gene (reference sequence). V lost 8 bases and J lost 1, with 11 bases in between. CDR3 size: 14 residues. Notes on this clone: Antigen: not known.

Source: peripheral blood, taken after recovery from COVID-19. The source of this sequence is a human donor who had recovered from COVID-19. The chain carries TRBV6-6 and TRBJ2-2; possible D gene TRBD1, 5 bases. For the CDR3, the DNA is TGTGCCAGCGCCAGGGATTTGAACACCGGGGAGCTGTTTTTT. Protein: CASARDLNTGELFF.